Reported below is one T cell receptor (beta chain). As handled by the study authors: Amplification from reference gene primers served as the basis for estimated nucleated cell counts. This table comes from immunoSEQ multiplex PCR, and its TCRdb copy is limited to in-frame clones, with some not included. From that table come the V and J calls and clone size; the DNA was used to work out D and trimming. The table shows about 74,000 clones, with 70% to 90% occurring only once. This specimen belongs to a study of blood T cell repertoires in COVID-19. Study summary: There were acute and convalescent COVID-19 samples, and they came from the United States, Italy and Spain. Nucleic acid was either cDNA or gDNA, and it came from T cells, B-cell-depleted T cells, or PBMCs.

The length of the CDR3 is 16 residues. With 4 bases clipped from V and 0 bases from J, the junction kept 7 bases outside the gene matches. Per germline, CDR1 SGHKS and CDR2 YYEKEE (reference sequence). This TCR was sampled from an older man with active or convalescent COVID-19. What was sequenced was peripheral blood. The rearrangement uses TRBV5-5 and TRBJ2-1; 7 bases line up with TRBD2. CDR3 sequence (DNA): TGTGCCAGCAGCACGGGAGGCCTAAGCTCCTACAATGAGCAGTTCTTC. It encodes CASSTGGLSSYNEQFF.